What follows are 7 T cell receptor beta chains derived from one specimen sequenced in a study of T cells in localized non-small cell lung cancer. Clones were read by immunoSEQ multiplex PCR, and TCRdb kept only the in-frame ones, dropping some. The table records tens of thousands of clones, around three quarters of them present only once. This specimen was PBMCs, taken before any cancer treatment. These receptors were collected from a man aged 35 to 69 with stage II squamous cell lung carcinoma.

The CDR3 region has the DNA TGTGCCAGCTCACCCTCGGCCTACCCATCGCAAAATGAGCAGTTCTTC. It is translated as CASSPSAYPSQNEQFF. V and J are TRBV18 and TRBJ2-1; no clear D. The CDR3 contains 16 residues. Trimming took off 3 bases at V and 7 bases at J, with 19 bases between the two ends. Germline V lookup: CDR1 KGHSH, CDR2 LQKENI.

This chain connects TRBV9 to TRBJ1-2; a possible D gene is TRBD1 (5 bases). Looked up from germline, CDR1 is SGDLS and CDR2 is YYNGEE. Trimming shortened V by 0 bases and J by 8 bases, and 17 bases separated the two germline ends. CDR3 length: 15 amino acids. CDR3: CASSVDWEGSGGYTF. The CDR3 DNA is TGTGCCAGCAGCGTAGATTGGGAAGGCTCAGGGGGCTACACCTTC. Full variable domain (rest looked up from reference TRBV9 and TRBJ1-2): DSGVTQTPKHLITATGQRVTLRCSPRSGDLSVYWYQQSLDQGLQFLIQYYNGEERAKGNILERFSAQQFPDLHSELNLSSLELGDSALYFCASSVDWEGSGGYTFGSGTRLTVV.

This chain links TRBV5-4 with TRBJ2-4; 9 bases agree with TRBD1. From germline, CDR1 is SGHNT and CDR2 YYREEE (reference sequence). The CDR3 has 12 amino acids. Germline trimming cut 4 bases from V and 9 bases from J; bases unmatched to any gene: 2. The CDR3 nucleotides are TGTGCCAGCAGCCCGGACAGGGGCATTCAGTACTTC. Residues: CASSPDRGIQYF.

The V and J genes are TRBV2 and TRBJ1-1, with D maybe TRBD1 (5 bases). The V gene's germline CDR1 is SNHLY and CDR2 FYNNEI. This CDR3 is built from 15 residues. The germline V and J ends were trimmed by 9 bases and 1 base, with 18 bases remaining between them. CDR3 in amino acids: CASREGTWWNTEAFF. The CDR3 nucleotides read TGTGCCAGTAGGGAGGGGACGTGGTGGAACACTGAAGCTTTCTTT. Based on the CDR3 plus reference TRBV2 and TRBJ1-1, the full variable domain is EPEVTQTPSHQVTQMGQEVILRCVPISNHLYFYWYRQILGQKVEFLVSFYNNEISEKSEIFDDQFSVERPDGSNFTLKIRSTKLEDSAMYFCASREGTWWNTEAFFGQGTRLTVV.

For the CDR3, the DNA is TGCGCCAGCAGGCAAGAAACAGCGAGCTCCTATAATTCACCCCTCCACTTT. It specifies CASRQETASSYNSPLHF. The rearrangement joins TRBV5-1 to TRBJ1-6; D uncertain. Between the trimmed V and J ends, which lost 5 bases and 0 bases, there was a span of 15 bases. The CDR3 runs to 17 residues. Germline CDR1 reads SGHRS; CDR2 reads YFSETQ.

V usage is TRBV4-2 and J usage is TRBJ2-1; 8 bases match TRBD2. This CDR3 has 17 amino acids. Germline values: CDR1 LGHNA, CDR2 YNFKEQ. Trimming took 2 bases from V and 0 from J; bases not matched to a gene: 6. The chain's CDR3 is CASSQYLSGSSYNEQFF. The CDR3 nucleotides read TGTGCCAGCAGCCAATACCTCAGCGGGAGCTCCTACAATGAGCAGTTCTTC.

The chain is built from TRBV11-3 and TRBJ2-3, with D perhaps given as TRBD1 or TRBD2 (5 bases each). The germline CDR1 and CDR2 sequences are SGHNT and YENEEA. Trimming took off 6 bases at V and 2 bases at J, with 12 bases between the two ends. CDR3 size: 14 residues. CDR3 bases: TGTGCCAGCAGTTCGGGACCGAACACAGATACGCAGTATTTT. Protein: CASSSGPNTDTQYF.